The 11 T cell receptor beta chains below all came from one sample that was sequenced in a study of a mutant IDH1 vaccine in newly diagnosed glioma. The time point denotes: week 35, safety follow-up. A 20-mer mutant IDH1 peptide at 300 ug was injected subcutaneously with topical imiquimod. Antigen specificity for these receptors is unknown. Profiled with immunoSEQ multiplex PCR; TCRdb holds only in-frame clones, not every one. The sample contains roughly 52,000 clones, roughly 80% of which appear only once. The source was PBMCs, collected from a glioma patient whose treatment included an IDH1 peptide vaccine. These receptors all come from a young woman with glioma.

The J gene is TRBJ1-5, the V gene TRBV19, with D maybe TRBD1 (5 bases). The germline V gene has CDR1 LNHDA and CDR2 SQIVND (reference sequence). The CDR3 is made up of 18 amino acids. Trimming stripped 7 bases from V and 1 base from J, with 23 bases between. CDR3 sequence: CASTHRGFRQISNQPQHF. The CDR3 nucleotides read TGTGCCAGTACCCATCGCGGTTTCCGACAGATAAGCAATCAGCCCCAGCATTTT.

The chain employs TRBV2 and TRBJ2-3, with 9 positions matching TRBD2. Germline trimming cut 4 bases from V and 1 base from J; bases unmatched to any gene: 3. The CDR3 runs to 15 residues. Germline V lookup: CDR1 SNHLY, CDR2 FYNNEI. This chain's CDR3 is CASSVSGGRTDTQYF. In DNA form, the CDR3 reads TGTGCCAGCAGTGTTAGCGGGGGTCGCACAGATACGCAGTATTTT. The full variable domain, rest sourced from reference TRBV2 and TRBJ2-3, is EPEVTQTPSHQVTQMGQEVILRCVPISNHLYFYWYRQILGQKVEFLVSFYNNEISEKSEIFDDQFSVERPDGSNFTLKIRSTKLEDSAMYFCASSVSGGRTDTQYFGPGTRLTVL.

This clone is a singleton in its sample. This chain links TRBV5-1 with TRBJ2-7; maybe TRBD1 (6 bases). V shed 7 bases and J shed 3 bases, with 17 bases lying between them. CDR1 and CDR2 (germline): SGHRS, YFSETQ. There are 14 residues in the CDR3. The CDR3 DNA sequence: TGCGCCAGCGCCGCTATCTACAGGGACTACGAGCAGTACTTC. Its protein is CASAAIYRDYEQYF.

The chain uses TRBV2 and TRBJ1-2, with D tentatively TRBD1 (5 bases). V was pared by 6 bases and J by 0 bases, with 20 bases between. The CDR3 spans 17 residues. In germline, CDR1 is SNHLY, CDR2 FYNNEI. The CDR3 region has the DNA TGTGCCAGCAGGGGTGTACAGGTTAGGGGTTCTAACTATGGCTACACCTTC. It yields the protein CASRGVQVRGSNYGYTF.

This chain connects TRBV5-6 to TRBJ1-6; no clear D gene. Trimming left V 5 bases short and J 9 bases short, with 9 bases between. CDR3 length: 12 amino acids. CDR1 and CDR2 from the germline V gene are SGHDT and YYEEEE. The chain's CDR3 is CASSNKGSPLHF. The CDR3 bases are TGTGCCAGCAGTAACAAAGGTTCACCCCTCCACTTT.

This chain joins TRBV6-1 and TRBJ2-7, with TRBD2 matching 14 bases. The trim removed 3 bases at V and 6 bases at J, leaving 4 bases unmatched. The CDR3 is 15 amino acids. The germline V gene encodes CDR1 MNHNS and CDR2 SASEGT. The CDR3 nucleotides read TGTGCCAGCAGTGATTTCGGACTAGCGGGAGGCGAGCAGTACTTC. Its protein is CASSDFGLAGGEQYF.

The chain links TRBV5-4 to TRBJ2-1; 10 positions agree with TRBD2. Germline trimming cut 0 bases from V and 7 bases from J; bases unmatched to any gene: 7. Germline V lookup: CDR1 SGHNT, CDR2 YYREEE (reference sequence). This CDR3 has 16 residues. CDR3 protein: CASSLGGLAGENEQFF. CDR3 coding DNA: TGTGCCAGCAGCTTGGGCGGGCTAGCGGGGGAGAATGAGCAGTTCTTC.

The V and J genes are TRBV5-1 and TRBJ2-1; tentatively, D is TRBD1 (6 bases). The CDR3 has 14 amino acids. The V gene's germline CDR1 is SGHRS and CDR2 YFSETQ. V was pared by 4 bases and J by 8 bases, with 16 bases between. In DNA, the CDR3 is TGCGCCAGCAGCCGGGTAGGGGGAAGGGATGAGCAGTTCTTC. It yields the protein CASSRVGGRDEQFF.

This chain uses TRBV29-1 with TRBJ1-2; 11 bases are a match to TRBD1. The CDR3 has 13 amino acids. With 5 bases clipped from V and 6 bases from J, the junction kept 5 bases outside the gene matches. Germline-derived CDR1 and CDR2 are SQVTM and ANQGSEA. The CDR3 DNA is TGCAGCGTTACCGGGACAGGGGGAGATGGCTACACCTTC. Encoded protein: CSVTGTGGDGYTF.

The chain couples TRBV4-1 to TRBJ2-2; D remains ambiguous. The CDR3 consists of 16 residues. Per germline, CDR1 MGHRA and CDR2 YSYEKL. V was shortened by 2 bases and J by 1 base, with 11 bases between the two germline ends. The CDR3 DNA sequence: TGCGCCAGCAGCCAATTGGGCAATCTGAACACCGGGGAGCTGTTTTTT. It translates to CASSQLGNLNTGELFF.

The rearrangement links TRBV18 to TRBJ2-1; tentative D call: TRBD2 (6 bases). The germline V gene encodes CDR1 KGHSH and CDR2 LQKENI. The CDR3 length is 16 residues. V lost 2 bases to trimming and J lost 0 bases, with 11 bases between them. In nucleotides, the CDR3 is TGTGCCAGCTCACCAACCCGGGGGAGCTCCTACAATGAGCAGTTCTTC. Translation gives CASSPTRGSSYNEQFF.